This paragraph covers one T cell receptor (beta chain) sequence. CDR1 and CDR2 (germline): ENHRY, SYGVKD. The J segment lost 6 bases and the V segment lost 7 bases, leaving 13 bases of the junction unmatched. The CDR3 is 15 amino acids. This sample was taken from a study of blood T cell repertoires in COVID-19. As for the study in general: Donors in the United States, Italy and Spain gave samples during acute or convalescent COVID-19.

Using immunoSEQ multiplex PCR, the repertoire was profiled, and TCRdb retains in-frame clones only, with some absent. Of roughly 210,000 clones in the sample, 87% are singletons; the top ten hold 5.5% to 8.5%. Material: PBMCs or T cells enriched from blood (not recorded which). The chain joins TRBV10-3 to TRBJ2-7; 9 nucleotides align to TRBD1. The source of this sequence is a man aged 30 to 39 in a cohort exposed to, infected with or recovered from COVID-19 (not recorded which). Here the CDR3 DNA reads TGTGCCATCACCAGAGACAGGGGGTATCTTGGCGAGCAGTACTTC. Protein: CAITRDRGYLGEQYF.